This TCR beta chain was obtained from a study of T-cell memory formation after mild COVID-19. 5'RACE primed from the constant segment yielded TCR alpha and TCR beta cDNA libraries bearing sample barcodes and UMIs. TCRdb fed the 5' RACE reads into MiXCR, producing one record per CDR3 protein. In the table there are around 340,000 distinct CDR3 sequences, around 13% of which are singletons. On this clonotype itself: Its antigen is not known.

With V trimmed by 6 bases and J by 4 bases, 4 bases remained unmatched. Germline V gives CDR1 MNHEY, CDR2 SVGEGT. The CDR3 has 13 amino acids. Whole-study results and caveats: What remained unconfirmed was the SARS-CoV-2 specificity of second-wave clones peaking on day 37.

The chain uses TRBV6-2 or TRBV6-3 and TRBJ2-5; TRBD1 matches at 8 bases. Material: PBMCs or a T cell subset sorted from them (not recorded which). This TCR was recovered from a man between 18 and 35 years old who had mild COVID-19 (a few samples of this study predate the infection). Cell type and time point are not known. This CDR3 reads CASRGDRGETQYF. The CDR3 bases are TGTGCCAGCAGGGGCGACAGGGGAGAGACCCAGTACTTC.